This entry lists 14 T cell receptor delta chains sequenced from one sample in a study of γδ T cells in repeated Plasmodium falciparum infection. TCRdb redid the clone calls on the multiplex PCR reads with CATT. There are some 51,000 delta-chain clones in the sample; around 2% occur only once, and approximately 24% lies in the top ten. Vgamma9/Vdelta2+ and Vdelta2-negative gammadelta T cells were flow-sorted from PBMC for bulk sequencing. Sequenced sample: gamma-delta T cells from blood. The source is a pool of human donors (malaria-infected and uninfected, not separated).

This clone has at least ten counts. A far larger clone is one nucleotide away, so this likely arose from a read error. Other DNA sequences in the sample encode the same CDR3. The chain uses TRDV3 and TRDJ1; 10 nucleotides align to TRDD3. Germline lookup yields CDR1 TVYSNPD and CDR2 GDNSRS (reference sequence). V lost 4 bases and J lost 2; bases outside the gene matches: 40. The CDR3 consists of 25 residues. This CDR3 reads CASGLPRTGGFPFKWSNWWTDKLIF. The CDR3 DNA is TGTGCCTCCGGCCTTCCCCGTACTGGGGGATTCCCGTTCAAATGGTCAAACTGGTGGACCGATAAACTCATCTTT.

The sample holds many counts of this clone. This DNA's translation differs at residue 17 from TCRdb's protein, which comes from a much larger clone; a read error is likely, and the protein shown is translated from the DNA. This rearrangement joins TRDV1 to TRDJ1, with 10 positions matching TRDD3. The CDR3 loop spans 21 amino acids. Germline V lookup: CDR1 TSWWSYY, CDR2 QGS. In nucleotides, the CDR3 is TGTGCTCTTGGGAAGGGGATTCTTTGGTGGGGGATACCAAAGTACACCAATAAACTCATCTTT. Protein sequence: CALGKGILWWGIPKYTNKLIF.

As regards this clone: With a far larger clone one base away, a read error is the likely cause. This specimen includes other DNA sequences encoding the same CDR3. The chain employs TRDV3 and TRDJ1; D is possibly TRDD3 (7 bases). The J gene is absent in TCRdb and was assigned here via DNA matching to germline. CDR3 length: 20 amino acids. Germline loops: CDR1 TVYSNPD, CDR2 GDNSRS (reference sequence). In DNA form, the CDR3 reads TGTGCCTTACTGGGCGAGGAAATATGGGGGACCCCTATTTACACCGACAAACTCATCTTT. Translation: CALLGEEIWGTPIYTDKLIF.

This clone occurred many times. TCRdb's entry gives the protein of a much larger clone, which mismatches this DNA's translation at residue 4, likely from a read error; the protein reported here is translated from the DNA. The V and J genes are TRDV1 and TRDJ2; 9 positions agree with TRDD3. The J gene was not available in TCRdb and was assigned here by matching the DNA to germline segments. In germline, CDR1 is TSWWSYY, CDR2 QGS. There are 21 residues in the CDR3. CDR3 protein: CALEEPQFFTGGRYRTAQLFF. In DNA form, the CDR3 reads TGTGCTCTTGAGGAACCACAGTTTTTCACTGGGGGACGTTATCGGACAGCACAACTCTTCTTT.

This clone has just a few counts. TCRdb's protein, taken from a much larger clone, differs from this DNA's translation at residue 22, likely owing to a read error; the protein displayed comes from the DNA. The DNA for the CDR3 is TGTGCTTTCCGAGATCCTAGAGATTCCCCGCGAGCCTGGGGGTTCTTCTTCACCGATAAACTCACCTTT. It translates to CAFRDPRDSPRAWGFFFTDKLTF. V gene assignment gives TRDV3, but the J gene was left uncalled; whether TRDD3, the table's D call, matches the DNA was not checked. The CDR3 has 23 amino acids. In germline, CDR1 is TVYSNPD, CDR2 GDNSRS (reference sequence).

This clone was observed a few times. The protein that TCRdb holds for this DNA derives from a much larger clone and differs from the translated DNA at residue 18, which likely indicates a read error; the protein shown here is translated from the DNA. This sequence joins TRDV1 and TRDJ1, with 10 bases matching TRDD3. Germline CDR1 is TSWWSYY and CDR2 is QGS. The CDR3 covers 22 residues. Here the CDR3 DNA reads TGTGCTCTTGGGGAACTAACCTACAACGTCTTACTGGGGGATGCTTACACCGAGAAACTCATCTTT. Residues: CALGELTYNVLLGDAYTEKLIF.

Comment on this clone: A far larger clone is only one base removed, so a read error is likely. The same CDR3 can be traced to other DNA sequences in this sample. This sequence joins TRDV1 and TRDJ1; no firm D call. TCRdb does not report a J gene; here it was assigned by matching the DNA to germline references. The V end lost 9 bases, the J end lost 1 base, and 39 bases lay between the germline ends. From germline, CDR1 is TSWWSYY and CDR2 QGS. This CDR3 spans 22 amino acids. Here the CDR3 reads CALLQRPFYFPPHPSSTDKLIF. CDR3 nucleotide sequence: TGTGCTCTGCTTCAGCGGCCCTTTTATTTCCCCCCCCATCCCTCGTCCACCGATAAACTCATCTTT.

Notes on this clone: TCRdb pairs this DNA with a much larger clone's protein that differs at residue 3, likely a read error; the protein shown was translated from the DNA. J is TRDJ1 and V is TRDV2, with no clear D. TCRdb supplies no J gene; here it was assigned by aligning the nucleotide sequence to germline. This CDR3 region has 13 residues. The V gene's germline CDR1 is GEAIGNYY and CDR2 EKD. DNA of the CDR3: TGTGCCCGTGACCCCATGAACACCGATAAACTCATCTTT. Protein: CARDPMNTDKLIF.

This clone appeared many times. TCRdb lists the protein of a much larger clone for this DNA, which differs at residue 9, so this is likely a read error; the protein given here is translated from the DNA itself. V usage is TRDV1 and J usage is TRDJ1; no definite D call. Trimming removed 1 base from V and 8 bases from J, with 8 bases in between. Germline values: CDR1 TSWWSYY, CDR2 QGS. The CDR3 is made up of 12 amino acids. The CDR3 bases are TGTGCTCTTGGGGAACCCCGAGGCAAACTCATCTTT. The encoded protein is CALGEPRGKLIF.

This clone appeared many times. This likely traces to a read error, being one base from a far larger clone. Other DNA sequences in this sample translate to the same CDR3. The chain joins TRDV1 to TRDJ1, with D perhaps matching TRDD2 (7 bases). Germline V gives CDR1 TSWWSYY, CDR2 QGS. This CDR3 is 25 amino acids long. The chain's CDR3 is CALGEPHFLRGSLRWGASYTDKLIF. The CDR3 DNA sequence: TGTGCCCTTGGGGAACCTCATTTCCTACGGGGTTCGTTACGCTGGGGAGCCTCCTACACCGATAAACTCATCTTT.

As concerns this clone: A read error likely explains this, since a far larger clone differs by one base. Other DNA sequences in this sample translate to the same CDR3. V usage is TRDV3 and J usage is TRDJ1, with TRDD3 matching over 11 bases. The germline V gene encodes CDR1 TVYSNPD and CDR2 GDNSRS (reference sequence). This CDR3 is built from 18 residues. The CDR3 DNA reads TGTGCCTCTTATTGCCTGGGGGATACTGTTTGGTACACCGATAAGCTCATCTTT. Its protein product is CASYCLGDTVWYTDKLIF.

Comment on this clone: It is likely a read error: a sequence one base away is far more abundant. Different DNA sequences within this sample yield the same CDR3. The gene calls are TRAV38-2/DV8 and TRDJ1, with D maybe TRDD3 (5 bases). Matching the DNA to germline supplied the J gene, which TCRdb does not give. This CDR3 has 19 residues. The germline gives CDR1 TSESDYY, CDR2 QEAYKQQN. Trimming took off 0 bases at V and 2 bases at J, with 23 bases between the two ends. Here the CDR3 DNA reads TGTGCTTATAGGAGCGCTCCCCGGGGTGGATGGGGAAAGACCGATAAACTCATCTTT. Its translation: CAYRSAPRGGWGKTDKLIF.

Points on this clone: Only one base separates this from a far larger clonotype, so it likely reflects a read error. Distinct nucleotide sequences in the sample also encode this CDR3. This chain uses TRDV2 with TRDJ1, with 9 positions matching TRDD3. Matching the DNA to germline supplied the J gene, which TCRdb does not give. This CDR3 comprises 21 residues. Per the germline V gene, CDR1 is GEAIGNYY and CDR2 is EKD. V was clipped by 1 base and J by 1 base; unmatched bases: 21. The CDR3 bases are TGTGCCTGTGACACGGTGTTTCTAGGGGATACGCGGGATCCCGTCACCGATAAACTCATCTTT. It is translated as CACDTVFLGDTRDPVTDKLIF.

Remarks on this clone: The protein in TCRdb stems from a much larger clone and differs at residue 20 from this DNA's translation, likely a read error; here the protein is translated from the DNA. The chain employs TRDV1 and TRDJ1; 10 bases are a match to TRDD3. Germline CDR1 and CDR2: TSWWSYY and QGS. This CDR3 is 25 amino acids long. The ends lost 0 bases at V and 4 bases at J; junction bases unmatched: 32. The CDR3 nucleotides read TGTGCTCTTGGGGAACTTTTGAGAGGAGCTACTTTACTGGGGGATTACTGGGGGTTCATCGATAAACTCATCTTT. It codes for CALGELLRGATLLGDYWGFIDKLIF.